This section outlines one T cell receptor beta chain sequence together with its context. Its matching antigen is unknown. One end of the junction varies from germline; a read error may be responsible. Researchers report isolating at least 6.5 million PBMCs per sample. This entry is derived from a study of blood T cells in healthy people across ages. General study results and limits: Unsorted PBMCs ruled out conclusive naive versus antigen-experienced comparison. Diversity estimates from one million T cells were considered underestimates.

Germline V CDR1 and CDR2: SNHLY, FYNNEI. This CDR3 spans 13 amino acids. Then a second PCR, running roughly 6 to 12 cycles, was carried out with a sample-barcoded 5' primer and a J-beta primer mix. One entry per CDR3 protein, called by TCRdb with MiXCR from the 5' RACE reads. Among more than 700,000 distinct CDR3 sequences listed, 35% to 50% were seen once. The sample consisted of blood. This TCR came from a man older than 75 in good health. V gene TRBV2 combines with J gene TRBJ2-7, with 11 bases that match TRBD2. CDR3 bases: TGTGCCCGCAGTGAAAGACTAGCGGGGGAGCAGTACTTC. As protein: CARSERLAGEQYF.